The source of this TCR beta chain is a study of blood T cell repertoires in COVID-19 (dated by TCRdb to the early 2020s). Regarding the research as a whole: Samples from collaborators originated in the United States, Italy and Spain and spanned both the acute and convalescent phases of COVID-19. The repertoires were released in a freely available public database intended as a resource for research on the immune response to SARS-CoV-2. A de-identified subject ID, COVID-19 status, age in years and sex were almost always included in the sample metadata. The material from the prospective study consisted of cDNA or gDNA derived from T cells, B-cell-depleted T cells, or PBMCs. Where available, HLA class I and class II types were obtained from metadata supplied by the sample provider rather than from assay-based typing. Samples came from the ongoing ImmuneRACE study (first 160 participants) plus 1,254 subjects from 6 global collaborators. Deeply sampled blood TCRbeta repertoires from subjects exposed to, actively infected with, or recovered from COVID-19 were included in the dataset. What the study reported, not specific to this receptor: Clinical and demographic metadata were provided uncurated, with the amount varying by source and participant.

A remark on this clone: Its antigen target is currently unknown. No base qualities exist here, and no much larger clone lies one base off it.

Trimming removed 1 base from V and 1 base from J; the gene matches leave 4 bases unexplained. Via the germline V gene, CDR1 is SNHLY and CDR2 FYNNEI. The CDR3 measures 16 amino acids from cysteine to phenylalanine. Of all the DNA, just the CDR3 is kept, 48 bases in frame from base 1. TCRbeta CDR3 regions were amplified from genomic DNA using the immunoSEQ Assay, a bias-controlled multiplex PCR. The original pipeline was this. The number of nucleated cells in each sample was estimated from the amplification of reference gene primers within the assay. Sequence reads were collapsed and filtered to measure the absolute abundance of every unique TCRbeta CDR3 rearrangement. For each sample, productive Simpson clonality was calculated as the square root of Simpson's diversity index across productive rearrangements. TCRdb provides this immuneACCESS table in a form limited to in-frame rearrangements. Some clones are lacking; in checked studies, under half of them reflect an unresolved V gene, and why the rest are absent is not known. For V, J and clone size, that table is used; D and trimming come from the DNA. The sample table holds some 300,000 clones, of which 90% were seen once. The ten largest account for about 4.2% of the sample.

Participants in the prospective study were enrolled through a virtual design, were aged roughly 18 to 100 years, and lived in fewer than 30 United States geographic areas. Cohort assignment in the prospective study relied on participant-reported clinical history from a screening survey and a study questionnaire. A participant counted as exposed if, within 2 weeks of entering the study, that participant had been in contact with someone who had a PCR-confirmed or clinician-diagnosed COVID-19 case. In the prospective study, mobile phlebotomists collected whole blood, serum and a nasopharyngeal or oropharyngeal swab from each participant. Prospective study participants could optionally give additional blood draws and questionnaires over an approximately 2-month period. Before DNA extraction, prospective study blood samples were shipped either frozen or at room temperature.

Sequenced sample: PBMCs or T cells enriched from blood (not recorded which). The origin of this receptor is a woman in her thirties who had been exposed to COVID-19. The chain was built from TRBV2 and TRBJ2-7, with 10 junctional bases fitting TRBD2. The CDR3 protein sequence reads: CASSEGLAGASYEQYF. In nucleotide form, the sequence is TGTGCCAGCAGTGAAGGGCTAGCGGGGGCTTCCTACGAGCAGTACTTC.